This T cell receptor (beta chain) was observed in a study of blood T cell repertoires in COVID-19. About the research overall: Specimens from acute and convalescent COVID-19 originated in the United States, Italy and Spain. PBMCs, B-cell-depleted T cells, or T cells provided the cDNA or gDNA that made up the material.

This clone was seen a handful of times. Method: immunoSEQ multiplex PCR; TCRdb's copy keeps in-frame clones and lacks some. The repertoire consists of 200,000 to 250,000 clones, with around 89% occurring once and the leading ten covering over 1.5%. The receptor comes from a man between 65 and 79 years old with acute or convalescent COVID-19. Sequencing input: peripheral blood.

The CDR3 nucleotides are TGTGCCAGCAGTGACTCAGGGACTAGCGGGTCCAATGAGCAGTTCTTC. Translating it yields CASSDSGTSGSNEQFF. This sequence joins TRBV6-4 and TRBJ2-1; 12 positions agree with TRBD2. V shed 0 bases, J shed 6 bases, and the junction held 3 bases outside the gene matches. CDR3 length: 16 residues. CDR1 is MRHNA, CDR2 SNTAGT, per germline.